The next 22 T cell receptor beta chains were all read from a single sample in a study of shared clonotypes between healthy human individuals. The table came from immunoSEQ multiplex PCR; TCRdb's copy has only in-frame clones and leaves some out. This table has 2,500,000 or so clones, more than 85% appearing once. Sequenced input: naive CD4+ T cells from PBMCs. Subset defined: CD45RA+ positively selected. All receptors come from a man younger than 35 in good health. Some clones in this sample may be carry-over from other donors' samples.

V and J are TRBV6-5 and TRBJ1-1; possibly TRBD1 for D (5 bases). The CDR3 covers 14 residues. V was trimmed by 6 bases and J by 7 bases, leaving 18 bases between them. Germline CDR1 reads MNHEY; CDR2 reads SVGAGI. The CDR3: CASSAPTGYNEAFF. The CDR3 nucleotides read TGTGCCAGCAGCGCTCCCACAGGATACAATGAAGCTTTCTTT.

The chain is built from TRBV5-4 and TRBJ1-2, with D hard to call. Trimming removed 4 bases at V and 3 bases at J, with 16 bases between. Per germline, CDR1 SGHNT and CDR2 YYREEE (reference sequence). This CDR3 contains 15 residues. Here the CDR3 reads CASSTLTEGDYGYTF. The CDR3 DNA reads as TGTGCCAGCAGCACACTCACGGAGGGAGACTATGGCTACACCTTC.

This rearrangement joins TRBV9 to TRBJ2-7; D not resolved. The germline CDR1 and CDR2 sequences are SGDLS and YYNGEE. The CDR3 contains 14 residues. Trimming pared 0 bases from V and 1 base from J, leaving 8 bases between. In DNA form, the CDR3 reads TGTGCCAGCAGCGTAGCTTCCTATTCCTACGAGCAGTACTTC. Translated: CASSVASYSYEQYF.

The V call is TRBV19, the J call TRBJ2-7; 9 positions agree with TRBD2. The CDR3 covers 13 residues. Germline V gene data show CDR1 as LNHDA and CDR2 as SQIVND (reference sequence). Trimming took 6 bases from V and 6 from J; bases not matched to a gene: 6. CDR3 nucleotide sequence: TGTGCCAGTAGACCTCTAGCGGGACGCGAGCAGTACTTC. It is translated as CASRPLAGREQYF. Variable domain in full (rest from reference TRBV19 and TRBJ2-7): DGGITQSPKYLFRKEGQNVTLSCEQNLNHDAMYWYRQDPGQGLRLIYYSQIVNDFQKGDIAEGYSVSREKKESFPLTVTSAQKNPTAFYLCASRPLAGREQYFGPGTRLTVT.

J is TRBJ1-2 and V is TRBV20-1; no firm D call. Germline V gene data show CDR1 as DFQATT and CDR2 as SNEGSKA (reference sequence). V was clipped by 6 bases and J by 8 bases, with 13 bases between them. The length of the CDR3 is 11 residues. CDR3: CSATTGGGYTF. In DNA, the CDR3 is TGCAGTGCAACGACCGGAGGAGGCTACACCTTC.

The V gene is TRBV28, the J gene TRBJ1-5; 8 nucleotides agree with TRBD1. CDR1 and CDR2 from the germline V gene are MDHEN and SYDVKM. Trimming at V came to 2 bases and at J to 6 bases, leaving 6 bases not matched to a gene. This CDR3 is built from 15 residues. The DNA of the CDR3 is TGTGCCAGCAGTTTAACGGCAGGGGGCGGTCAGCCCCAGCATTTT. Protein: CASSLTAGGGQPQHF.

This clone was recorded only once. The chain uses TRBV5-6 and TRBJ2-3; TRBD2 agrees at 14 bases. The CDR3 contains 17 residues. Germline CDR1 and CDR2: SGHDT and YYEEEE. Germline trimming cut 3 bases from V and 5 bases from J; bases unmatched to any gene: 8. Here the CDR3 reads CASSWGLAGVWGDTQYF. As DNA, the CDR3 is TGTGCCAGCAGCTGGGGACTAGCGGGAGTCTGGGGAGATACGCAGTATTTT.

V usage is TRBV4-1 and J usage is TRBJ2-1, with D possibly TRBD1 on 7 matching bases. The CDR3 extends over 14 amino acids. The V end lost 4 bases, the J end lost 9 bases, and 16 bases lay between the germline ends. CDR1 MGHRA and CDR2 YSYEKL come from the germline V gene. The CDR3 protein is CASSRPGGRGEQFF. DNA for the CDR3: TGCGCCAGCAGCCGACCAGGGGGGAGAGGTGAGCAGTTCTTC.

In this sample, this clone turned up once. The J gene is TRBJ2-7, the V gene TRBV19, with 12 bases aligning to TRBD2. The CDR3 covers 15 residues. Trimming removed 10 bases from V and 2 bases from J; junction bases left unmatched: 9. Germline-derived CDR1 and CDR2 are LNHDA and SQIVND (reference sequence). The CDR3 is CATRLAGDVTYEQYF. As DNA, the CDR3 is TGTGCCACCCGACTAGCGGGGGACGTTACCTACGAGCAGTACTTC.

This rearrangement joins TRBV10-3 to TRBJ1-6; D ambiguous. With 1 base removed from V and 8 bases from J, the gap between germline ends came to 12 bases. This CDR3 comprises 15 residues. Germline V gene lookup returns CDR1 ENHRY and CDR2 SYGVKD. The CDR3, as DNA: TGTGCCATCAGTGAGTGGGAGGGATTCGATTCACCCCTCCACTTT. It encodes CAISEWEGFDSPLHF.

A few counts support this clone. The sample has other DNA sequences that encode this CDR3 too. CDR3 in DNA: TGTGCCAGCAGGGGGGACAGTAACACCGGGGAGCTGTTTTTT. This sequence encodes CASRGDSNTGELFF. The rearrangement uses TRBV2 and TRBJ2-2, with 7 nucleotides matching TRBD1. The junction had 3 bases not matched to a gene; V was cut back by 6 bases and J by 2 bases. Germline CDR1 and CDR2: SNHLY and FYNNEI. The length of the CDR3 is 14 residues.

J is TRBJ2-1 and V is TRBV7-8, with unresolved D. V was trimmed by 2 bases and J by 9 bases, leaving 8 bases between them. CDR3 length equals 12 residues. CDR1 and CDR2 (germline): SGHVS, FQNEAQ. CDR3 sequence reads: CASSLSRTEQFF. CDR3 in DNA: TGTGCCAGCAGCTTAAGTCGGACTGAGCAGTTCTTC.

With regard to this clone: The sample carries other DNA sequences with the same CDR3. This chain connects TRBV18 to TRBJ1-2; TRBD1 agrees at 7 bases. The length of the CDR3 is 13 residues. The V gene's germline CDR1 is KGHSH and CDR2 LQKENI. The V segment lost 3 bases and the J segment 6 bases; nucleotides outside the gene matches: 4. This chain's CDR3 is CASSPRDSDGYTF. The DNA for the CDR3 is TGTGCCAGCTCACCCCGGGACAGTGATGGCTACACCTTC. The variable domain in full, with the rest retrieved from reference TRBV18 and TRBJ1-2, is NAGVMQNPRHLVRRRGQEARLRCSPMKGHSHVYWYRQLPEEGLKFMVYLQKENIIDESGMPKERFSAEFPKEGPSILRIQQVVRGDSAAYFCASSPRDSDGYTFGSGTRLTVV.

Concerning this clone itself: At the DNA level, this CDR3 is encoded by other sequences in the same sample as well. V and J are TRBV5-1 and TRBJ1-5; the D gene is possibly TRBD1 (5 bases). CDR3 length: 14 amino acids. Germline CDR1 SGHRS, CDR2 YFSETQ. Trimming removed 3 bases at V and 4 bases at J, with 11 bases between. The CDR3 loop is CASSWGAGNQPQHF. In nucleotides, the CDR3 is TGCGCCAGCAGCTGGGGCGCGGGTAATCAGCCCCAGCATTTT.

The chain has TRBV6-5 and TRBJ1-3, with 7 positions matching TRBD1. The CDR3 length is 13 residues. Trimming cost V 4 bases and J 6 bases; bases outside gene matches: 3. The germline CDR1 and CDR2 sequences are MNHEY and SVGAGI. CDR3 amino acids: CASSFDRANTIYF. In DNA form, the CDR3 reads TGTGCCAGCAGTTTTGACAGGGCAAACACCATATATTTT.

The chain couples TRBV7-8 to TRBJ1-1; 9 nucleotides align to TRBD1. The CDR3 is 14 residues long. V gave up 7 bases and J gave up 1 base; unmatched junction bases: 4. The germline CDR1 and CDR2 sequences are SGHVS and FQNEAQ. The CDR3 nucleotides are TGTGCCAGCAACCAACAGGGGGCGAACACTGAAGCTTTCTTT. Translation gives CASNQQGANTEAFF.

V is TRBV28 and J is TRBJ1-2, with D tentatively TRBD1 (6 bases). Germline-derived CDR1 and CDR2 are MDHEN and SYDVKM. V lost 5 bases and J 4 bases, leaving 14 bases between the germline ends. This CDR3 comprises 14 residues. In DNA form, the CDR3 reads TGTGCCAGCAGTCCGGGGGGGGCCGGCTATGGCTACACCTTC. Its translation is CASSPGGAGYGYTF.

This sequence joins TRBV9 and TRBJ1-2, with 7 bases that match TRBD1. The CDR3 loop spans 17 amino acids. Germline-derived CDR1 and CDR2 are SGDLS and YYNGEE. V shed 0 bases, J shed 0 bases, and the junction held 8 bases outside the gene matches. Here the CDR3 DNA reads TGTGCCAGCAGCGTAGCTACCTTGGGACAGTCTAACTATGGCTACACCTTC. Translated: CASSVATLGQSNYGYTF.

With respect to this clone: This specimen includes other DNA sequences encoding the same CDR3. The J gene is TRBJ2-3, the V gene TRBV7-9; possible D gene TRBD2, 6 bases. The CDR3 loop spans 15 amino acids. V lost 4 bases and J lost 0, with 11 bases in between. Germline V gene sequence: CDR1 SEHNR, CDR2 FQNEAQ (reference sequence). DNA of the CDR3: TGTGCCAGCAGCTCGCCAGGGACTAGCACAGATACGCAGTATTTT. Amino acids: CASSSPGTSTDTQYF.

The chain links TRBV7-2 to TRBJ2-7, with TRBD2 identical over 7 bases. CDR1 is SGHTA, CDR2 FQGNSA, per germline. The CDR3 loop spans 13 amino acids. V was clipped by 8 bases and J by 2 bases; unmatched bases: 6. CDR3 protein: CASGRGAPYEQYF. The CDR3 region has the DNA TGTGCCAGCGGGAGGGGAGCCCCCTACGAGCAGTACTTC.

This clone was seen only once. The rearrangement uses TRBV28 and TRBJ1-2, with 9 nucleotides matching TRBD1. The CDR3 has 16 residues. The junction had 9 bases not matched to a gene; V was cut back by 4 bases and J by 3 bases. CDR1 and CDR2 from the germline V gene are MDHEN and SYDVKM. CDR3 DNA sequence: TGTGCCAGCAGTTATCTGATACGGACAGGGGACTATGGCTACACCTTC. This sequence encodes CASSYLIRTGDYGYTF.

The chain combines TRBV10-3 with TRBJ2-7; 7 nucleotides match TRBD1. The CDR3 length is 15 residues. With V trimmed by 0 bases and J by 4 bases, 6 bases remained unmatched. The V gene's germline CDR1 is ENHRY and CDR2 SYGVKD. The CDR3 bases are TGTGCCATCAGTGAGTCTAGGGGGCGCGTGTACGAGCAGTACTTC. Protein sequence: CAISESRGRVYEQYF.